The clone carrying this T cell receptor (beta chain) has ten or more counts. One entry per CDR3 protein, called by TCRdb with MiXCR from the RACE reads. The repertoire consists of 200,000 to 300,000 distinct CDR3 sequences, with more than 6.5% occurring once and the leading ten covering 2.3%. Germline assignment: CDR1 SGHNT and CDR2 YYREEE (reference sequence). The CDR3 runs to 13 residues. Trimming left V 0 bases short and J 14 bases short, with 15 bases between. This sample's time point: pre-sensitization, week 0. Treatment described: therapeutic diphenylcyclopropenone sensitization with weekly scalp DPC. The data originate from a study of human T cells and chemical hapten exposure.

This chain uses TRBV5-4 with TRBJ2-1; D may be TRBD1 (5 bases). The sequence came from a woman aged 40 to 50 with alopecia areata. Some clones in this sample may be carry-over from other donors' samples. The starting material was whole blood, obtained in connection with sensitization to the hapten diphenylcyclopropenone (DPC). The CDR3 DNA reads TGTGCCAGCAGCTTGGACCCCGGGCAGGGTGAGTTCTTC. Translating gives CASSLDPGQGEFF.